This is a list of T cell receptor beta chains from one sample in a study of T cell responses to AZD1222 COVID-19 vaccine. Assay used: immunoSEQ multiplex PCR; TCRdb lists only in-frame clones, some missing. The data hold about 140,000 clones, with 80% to 95% observed a single time. The material was peripheral blood, obtained 28 days after the second AZD1222 dose. These receptors originate from an adult who received the AZD1222 COVID-19 vaccine. CDR3s leave out the opening cysteine and the closing phenylalanine or tryptophan. Clone size, where shown, is once, few, many, or a class for clones that have expanded.

v_call clone_size cdr3_aa
TRBV18 - ASSPTGGEGSQPQH
TRBV19 - ASSTAGTLNTGELF
TRBV28 - ASSFVAGANSYEQY
TRBV2 - ASRALTGDASPLH
TRBV28 few ASRQGGSNQPQH
TRBV27 - ASSDRDRGGTEAF
TRBV5-1 - ASSALAGGYEQY
TRBV4-1 - ASKGGRGGEKLF
TRBV2 - ASSEALILGTNEKLF
TRBV28 - ASSPVLANSYEQY
TRBV9 - ASSVGVGTVIERYYGYT
TRBV6-5 - ASSPGRGQPQH
TRBV2 - ASSERAGYNSPLH
TRBV2 - ASRRGDYSNQPQH
TRBV4-3 few ASSPGHGPGDNTGELF
TRBV9 - ASSDPINTDTQY
TRBV28 few ASSLEIRGRGYGYT
TRBV12-3/TRBV12-4 - ASSLVVGYGYT
TRBV3-1/TRBV3-2 - ASSQEDRGLHEQF
TRBV12-3/TRBV12-4 once ASSFGSYGYT
TRBV30 - AWSSQTGPLSEQY
TRBV28 - ASKEMGSQHQPQH
TRBV5-4 few ASRPAGGASYEQY
TRBV28 - ASSSGDGDLYGYT
TRBV6-5 - ASSLLAAFQETQY
TRBV5-1 - ASSPTSGLNYEQY
TRBV5-5 - ASSPRGVGEKLF
TRBV14 - ASSQDQGMKCRGWILPQNSPLH
TRBV18 - ASSPPRSSGRANEQF
TRBV7-9 - ASNDNIINYGYT
TRBV5-5 - ASSLLSSRGNEQF
TRBV27 once ASSLIFPGQGPGSGNTIY
TRBV6-6 - ASIDTSSYNEQF
TRBV28 - ASSFRVGAGGSQPQH
TRBV7-3 - ASSQGLGGTEQF
TRBV28 - ASSGLRANTGELF
TRBV10-3 - AISDGDRSAQETQY
TRBV6-2/TRBV6-3 - ASSSLSGSYYNEQF
TRBV4-1 - ASSHSLPQDRGRHEQY
TRBV16 - ASSQYPGTGVVDSPLH
TRBV7-2 - ASSFTEDTEAF
TRBV4-3 - ASSQTVAKNIQY
TRBV2 - ASSFGLAGREQY
TRBV2 once ASKTDYNEQF
TRBV24-1 - ATRDMEEGYT
TRBV18 - ASSPDKERPQH
TRBV10-2 - ASSVQGNQPQH
TRBV19 - ASSSKTSGYTDTQY
TRBV21-1 - ASSKDRYEQY
TRBV7-9 - ASTKDRQETQY
TRBV6-1 once ASSEGLTYEQY
TRBV28 - ASRLGGYTEAF